This TCR beta chain comes out of a study of blood T cells in healthy people across ages. General study results and limits: Observed TCR beta diversity per million T cells went down as age went up. This fall followed a roughly linear course with age.

CDR1 is LGHNA, CDR2 YSLEER, per germline. V was clipped by 0 bases and J by 2 bases, with 12 bases between them. This CDR3 is 16 amino acids long. In the case of this clonotype: The antigen is undetermined.

A second about 7 to 11 cycle PCR used barcoded and J-beta primers. A template-switch adaptor with 12 random nucleotides tagged each cDNA molecule. CDR3-containing paired-end reads numbered at least 2.5 million in each sample. TCRdb re-called the 5' RACE reads through MiXCR, storing one row per CDR3 protein. The data show roughly 860,000 distinct CDR3 sequences, less than 80% seen once. The receptor was isolated from a man aged 25 to 45 in good health. The specimen was blood. V usage is TRBV4-3 and J usage is TRBJ2-3; D not resolved. The CDR3 region is CASSQEIGRTTDTQYF. CDR3 nucleotides: TGCGCCAGCAGCCAAGAGATAGGACGGACCACAGATACGCAGTATTTT.